The T cell receptor beta chain described here comes from a study of blood T cell repertoires in COVID-19. Study as a whole: PBMCs, B-cell-depleted T cells, or T cells were the source of the cDNA or gDNA that made up the material.

Per the original data handling: Amplification of reference gene primers provided the estimated nucleated cell counts. Here immunoSEQ multiplex PCR was the method, and the copy in TCRdb shows in-frame clones only, minus some. The V and J calls and the clone size are those of that table, but D and trimming were determined from the DNA. The sample contains about 69,000 clones, approximately 84% of which appear only once. The CDR3 totals 14 residues. CDR1 and CDR2 from the germline V gene are GTSNPN and SVGIG (reference sequence). Trimming cost V 1 base and J 9 bases; bases outside gene matches: 5. The sequencing input was peripheral blood. V usage is TRBV30 and J usage is TRBJ1-6; 8 bases match TRBD1. The clonotype was recovered from a middle-aged man with COVID-19, enrolled during active disease. This chain's CDR3 is CAWSEGQGPSPLHF. Here the CDR3 DNA reads TGTGCCTGGAGTGAAGGACAGGGTCCTTCACCCCTCCACTTT.